A selection of T cell receptor beta chains follows, all from one sample in a study of blood T cells in healthy people across ages. TCRdb reanalysed the 5' RACE reads using MiXCR and keeps one entry per CDR3 protein. The repertoire holds about 1.5 million distinct CDR3 sequences, 40% to 45% seen once, with under 5% in the top ten. Source material: blood. These TCRs come from a woman aged 18-29 years in good health. Both conserved end residues are part of each CDR3.

>TRBJ2-3|TRBV13
CASSGGASDTQYF
>TRBJ2-3|TRBV7-2
CASSSTGLGNRLVVGTQYF
>TRBJ1-1|TRBV20-1
CSAWPEAFF
>TRBJ2-3|TRBV7-2
CASSLRVSTDTQYF
>TRBJ1-1|TRBV5-1
CASRTREVGTEAFF
>TRBJ2-7|TRBV10-3
CAIRSAGLDEQYF
>TRBJ2-7|TRBV9
CASSVASGRREQYF
>TRBJ2-1|TRBV10-3
CAFSERDRVPFDEQFF
>TRBJ2-5|TRBV20-1
CSARDLAVKTQYF
>TRBJ2-5|TRBV12-3/TRBV12-4
CASSFSQGGGETQYF